The 7 T cell receptor beta chains below come from one sample, sequenced in a study of T cells in Graves' hyperthyroidism and ophthalmopathy. RNA transcripts yielded amplified TCR beta CDR3 regions. RT-PCR in the first round (using the HTBI primer set) targeted the TCR CDR3. One entry per CDR3 protein, called by TCRdb with MiXCR from the multiplex PCR reads. The repertoire has more than 550,000 distinct CDR3 sequences, 45% of them found once; the top ten carry about 7.7%. Source material: peripheral blood or thyroid tissue (not recorded which). These TCRs come from an adult man with Graves' disease, either hyperthyroidism or ophthalmopathy (not recorded which).

Details on this clonotype: A much bigger clone sits one base away, suggesting this may be a read error. The chain recombines TRBV29-1 with TRBJ1-1, with a tentative D call TRBD1 (6 bases). CDR1 and CDR2 (germline): SQVTM, ANQGSEA. The CDR3 covers 11 residues. Between the trimmed V and J ends, which lost 5 bases and 10 bases, there was a span of 14 bases. CDR3: CSVTWGPVAFF. The CDR3 DNA sequence: TGCAGCGTTACCTGGGGGCCGGTAGCTTTCTTT.

This chain links TRBV20-1 with TRBJ1-1; 7 positions agree with TRBD1. This CDR3 has 12 amino acids. J gave up 1 base and V 8 bases, and 4 bases lay outside the gene matches. Per germline, CDR1 DFQATT and CDR2 SNEGSKA (reference sequence). The CDR3 DNA reads as TGCAGTTTGGACAGGAGGAACACTGAAGCTTTCTTT. It codes for CSLDRRNTEAFF.

The chain employs TRBV7-2 and TRBJ2-5; TRBD2 agrees at 7 bases. Germline lookup yields CDR1 SGHTA and CDR2 FQGNSA. The V gene end was trimmed by 5 bases and the J gene end by 9 bases; junction bases not matched to a gene: 18. The CDR3 runs 16 residues. Written as DNA, the CDR3 is TGTGCCAGCAGCGGGGGGGGGGACGGCAGAAGTCAGCCCCAGTACTTC. Amino acids: CASSGGGDGRSQPQYF.

This clonotype was seen just once. The chain is built from TRBV29-1 and TRBJ2-5, with 7 bases identical to TRBD1. The germline gives CDR1 SQVTM, CDR2 ANQGSEA. The CDR3 totals 13 residues. With V trimmed by 7 bases and J by 0 bases, 5 bases remained unmatched. The CDR3 protein is CSANRGHQETQYF. Here the CDR3 DNA reads TGCAGCGCCAACAGGGGACACCAAGAGACCCAGTACTTC.

As for this clonotype: The CDR3 end shows no conserved phenylalanine or tryptophan, and so a read error is likely. The V call is TRBV19, the J call TRBJ1-2; the D gene is possibly TRBD1 (5 bases). Trimming shortened V by 8 bases and J by 4 bases, and 20 bases separated the two germline ends. Per germline, CDR1 LNHDA and CDR2 SQIVND (reference sequence). This CDR3 has 15 amino acids. Here the CDR3 reads CASAGGAGHGYGYTS. Written as DNA, the CDR3 is TGTGCCAGTGCCGGAGGGGCAGGGCACGGCTATGGCTACACCTCC.

The sample holds many counts of this clonotype. The chain links TRBV29-1 to TRBJ1-4; D remains unclear. CDR1 and CDR2 (germline): SQVTM, ANQGSEA. The ends were cut back, 4 bases at V and 4 bases at J, with 10 bases in the middle. CDR3 length equals 13 residues. CDR3 nucleotides: TGCAGCGTTGGAGGCAATGTTAATGAAAAACTGTTTTTT. Its protein is CSVGGNVNEKLFF. Combining the CDR3 with reference TRBV29-1 and TRBJ1-4 gives the whole variable domain SAVISQKPSRDICQRGTSLTIQCQVDSQVTMMFWYRQQPGQSLTLIATANQGSEATYESGFVIDKFPISRPNLTFSTLTVSNMSPEDSSIYLCSVGGNVNEKLFFGSGTQLSVL.

This clonotype was seen many times. The CDR3 loop is CASRQGASTEAFF. DNA for the CDR3: TGTGCCAGCAGACAGGGGGCGAGCACTGAAGCTTTCTTT. This chain uses TRBV2 with TRBJ1-1; 9 bases agree with TRBD1. Looked up from germline, CDR1 is SNHLY and CDR2 is FYNNEI. This CDR3 has 13 residues. Losses at the gene ends were 6 bases for V and 4 bases for J; bases not matched to a gene: 3.